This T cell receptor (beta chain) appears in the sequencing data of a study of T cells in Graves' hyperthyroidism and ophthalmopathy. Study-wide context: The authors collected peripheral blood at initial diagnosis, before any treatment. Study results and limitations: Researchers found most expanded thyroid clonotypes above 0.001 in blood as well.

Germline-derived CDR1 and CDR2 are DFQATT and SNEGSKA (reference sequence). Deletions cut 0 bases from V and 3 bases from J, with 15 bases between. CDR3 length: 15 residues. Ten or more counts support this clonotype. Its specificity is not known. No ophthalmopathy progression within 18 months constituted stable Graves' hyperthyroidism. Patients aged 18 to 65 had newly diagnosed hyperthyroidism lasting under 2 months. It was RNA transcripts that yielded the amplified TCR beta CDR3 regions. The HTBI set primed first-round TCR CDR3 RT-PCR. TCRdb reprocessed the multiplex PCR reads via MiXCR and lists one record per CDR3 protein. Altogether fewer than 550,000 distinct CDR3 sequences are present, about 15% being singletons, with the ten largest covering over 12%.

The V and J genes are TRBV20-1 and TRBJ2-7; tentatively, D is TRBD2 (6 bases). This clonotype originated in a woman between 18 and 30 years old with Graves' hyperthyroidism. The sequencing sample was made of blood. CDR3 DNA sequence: TGCAGTGCTAGAGATTTCGGCGGGAAAGACTACGAGCAGTACTTC. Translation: CSARDFGGKDYEQYF.